Shown below are 2 T cell receptor beta chains from a single sample sequenced in a study of vaccination and CD4 T cells after COVID-19. These TCRs' antigens remain unknown. Treatment of the sample: roughly 11-day PBMC culture with coronavirus spike peptide pools or control peptides (ViraFEST assay). An Oncomine TCR Beta short-read assay was used to sequence the DNA from cultured CD4+ T cells. Each CDR3 protein is one row after TCRdb ran MiXCR on the PCR reads. The sample has approximately 12,000 distinct CDR3 sequences; 75% to 85% are singletons. Sequenced: CD4+ T cells from blood, cultured in vitro. The origin of the receptors is a human donor who had recovered from COVID-19.

The chain uses TRBV6-1 and TRBJ2-1; D ambiguous. The CDR3 spans 13 residues. Germline V lookup: CDR1 MNHNS, CDR2 SASEGT. V was shortened by 1 base and J by 4 bases, with 5 bases between the two germline ends. DNA of the CDR3: TGTGCCAGCAGTGAAGACGGTTACAATGAGCAGTTCTTC. This gives the protein CASSEDGYNEQFF.

The rearrangement joins TRBV20-1 to TRBJ1-2; 7 positions agree with TRBD1. With 0 bases clipped from V and 4 bases from J, the junction kept 8 bases outside the gene matches. CDR1 and CDR2 from the germline V gene are DFQATT and SNEGSKA (reference sequence). CDR3 length: 15 residues. CDR3 nucleotides: TGCAGTGCTAGAGATCCTGGGACAGCTTTCTATGGCTACACCTTC. It codes for CSARDPGTAFYGYTF.